One sample yielded the 29 T cell receptor beta chains listed below, sequenced in a study of T-cell reconstitution after alpha-beta-depleted transplantation in children. Preparation of the TCRbeta library involved a method that used unique molecular identifiers. TCRdb called the PCR reads again in MiXCR, with one record for every CDR3 protein. The repertoire holds about 98,000 distinct CDR3 sequences, with 6% as singletons. Here the sequenced sample was PBMCs, mostly from graft donor cells, taken 60 days after TCRalphabeta/CD19-depleted stem cell transplant. These receptors all stem from a female patient aged 2-15 years who had a stem cell transplant for Fanconi anemia, so the T cells may come from the graft donor.

The chain uses TRBV11-2 and TRBJ1-4, with unresolved D. V lost 1 base to trimming and J lost 6 bases, with 6 bases between them. Germline values: CDR1 SGHAT, CDR2 FQNNGV. The CDR3 loop spans 13 amino acids. The CDR3 region is CASSLGAYEKLFF. The CDR3 coding sequence is TGTGCCAGCAGCTTAGGAGCCTATGAAAAACTGTTTTTT.

The V gene is TRBV7-9, the J gene TRBJ1-1; D possibly corresponds to TRBD1 (5 bases). This CDR3 spans 15 amino acids. Germline lookup yields CDR1 SEHNR and CDR2 FQNEAQ (reference sequence). Trimming removed 1 base from V and 5 bases from J, with 14 bases in between. As DNA, the CDR3 is TGTGCCAGCAGCTTAGAACCGCAGGGATCGACTGAAGCTTTCTTT. It encodes CASSLEPQGSTEAFF.

Ten or more counts support this clonotype. The chain uses TRBV5-1 and TRBJ2-3; D is perhaps TRBD2 (7 bases). The CDR3 extends over 17 amino acids. Trimming took off 0 bases at V and 2 bases at J, with 16 bases between the two ends. Germline V gene sequence: CDR1 SGHRS, CDR2 YFSETQ. CDR3 region: CASSLVLGGTNTDTQYF. In DNA form, the CDR3 reads TGCGCCAGCAGCTTGGTTCTAGGGGGGACTAACACAGATACGCAGTATTTT.

This clonotype was seen many times. The V call is TRBV4-2, the J call TRBJ2-7; the D gene is possibly TRBD2 (5 bases). Trimming removed 10 bases at V and 1 base at J, with 32 bases between. Germline V lookup: CDR1 LGHNA, CDR2 YNFKEQ. This CDR3 has 19 amino acids. The CDR3 loop is CATKVLQARTDGISYEQYF. DNA for the CDR3: TGTGCCACCAAAGTGCTCCAAGCAAGGACTGACGGGATATCCTACGAGCAGTACTTC.

The table lists this clonotype with many counts. The chain recombines TRBV5-6 with TRBJ2-1; D possibly uses TRBD1 or TRBD2 (5 bases each). CDR3 length: 16 residues. CDR1 is SGHDT, CDR2 YYEEEE, per germline. The V and J ends lost 7 bases and 3 bases respectively, with 20 bases between them. The CDR3: CASVRGASPGYNEQFF. Here the CDR3 DNA reads TGTGCCAGCGTCCGAGGGGCGTCCCCAGGCTACAATGAGCAGTTCTTC.

There are a few counts of this clonotype. This sequence joins TRBV11-2 and TRBJ2-1; D is uncertain. Germline V gives CDR1 SGHAT, CDR2 FQNNGV. The germline V and J ends were trimmed by 5 bases and 8 bases, with 13 bases remaining between them. The CDR3 consists of 13 residues. The CDR3 loop reads CASSLTWGHEQFF. CDR3 nucleotide sequence: TGTGCCAGCAGCCTTACTTGGGGTCATGAGCAGTTCTTC.

In its sample, this clonotype was seen many times. This sequence joins TRBV20-1 and TRBJ2-3; D is possibly TRBD2 (7 bases). The V gene lost 6 bases and the J gene lost 2 bases, with 24 bases spanning the gap. The CDR3 spans 17 residues. CDR1 and CDR2 (germline): DFQATT, SNEGSKA (reference sequence). The chain's CDR3 is CSAIRMRGRESTDTQYF. For the CDR3, the DNA is TGCAGTGCAATACGTATGCGGGGGCGAGAGTCCACAGATACGCAGTATTTT.

The gene calls are TRBV9 and TRBJ1-1; the match to TRBD1 covers 12 bases. J lost 6 bases, V lost 2 bases, and 8 bases had no gene match. Germline V gives CDR1 SGDLS, CDR2 YYNGEE. The CDR3 sequence is 16 residues long. The CDR3 region is CASSVTPGQGASEAFF. The CDR3 bases are TGTGCCAGCAGCGTTACTCCGGGACAGGGGGCCTCTGAAGCTTTCTTT.

This clonotype was recorded a few times. The chain links TRBV28 to TRBJ2-1, with 8 bases matching TRBD1. Germline CDR1 is MDHEN and CDR2 is SYDVKM. The V and J ends lost 7 bases and 6 bases, in that order; junction bases with no gene match: 5. This CDR3 spans 13 amino acids. Written as DNA, the CDR3 is TGTGCCAGCAACCGGGACAGGATCAATGAGCAGTTCTTC. Its translation is CASNRDRINEQFF.

This clonotype was found many times. The chain couples TRBV2 to TRBJ1-2, with 9 nucleotides matching TRBD1. Germline CDR1 SNHLY, CDR2 FYNNEI. The CDR3 length is 14 residues. The J segment lost 9 bases and the V segment lost 2 bases, leaving 7 bases of the junction unmatched. DNA for the CDR3: TGTGCCAGCAGTGAATCGGGACAGGGTCGTAGCTACACCTTC. Translation: CASSESGQGRSYTF.

The rearrangement links TRBV7-9 to TRBJ2-3, with TRBD1 matching over 7 bases. Germline assignment: CDR1 SEHNR and CDR2 FQNEAQ (reference sequence). The CDR3 is made up of 16 amino acids. V trimming: 7 bases; J trimming: 0 bases; junction bases outside the gene matches: 10. CDR3: CASTRRGRPSTDTQYF. The DNA of the CDR3 is TGTGCCAGCACTCGAAGGGGGCGCCCTAGCACAGATACGCAGTATTTT.

This clonotype was seen many times. The chain carries TRBV7-3 and TRBJ2-5, with a weak D call TRBD1 (6 bases). Trimming removed 3 bases from V and 4 bases from J, with 12 bases in between. Germline V gene data show CDR1 as SGHTA and CDR2 as FQGTGA. This CDR3 spans 14 amino acids. CDR3 amino acids: CASSFGGTIETQYF. The CDR3 bases are TGTGCCAGCAGCTTTGGTGGGACAATAGAGACCCAGTACTTC.

Ten or more counts support this clonotype. J is TRBJ2-5 and V is TRBV7-2, with a tentative D call TRBD2 (6 bases). The CDR3 runs 17 residues. Germline-derived CDR1 and CDR2 are SGHTA and FQGNSA. The V end was cut by 1 base, the J end by 7 bases, with 22 bases between. The CDR3 DNA follows: TGTGCCAGCAGCTTAGTTGTTAGCCGAACTAGCTTCGGGACCCAGTACTTC. It is translated as CASSLVVSRTSFGTQYF.

V gene TRBV2 combines with J gene TRBJ2-1; 10 positions agree with TRBD2. This CDR3 comprises 16 residues. The V and J ends lost 6 bases and 8 bases, in that order; junction bases with no gene match: 13. The germline V gene has CDR1 SNHLY and CDR2 FYNNEI. The CDR3 is CASRAKSGGAGDEQFF. The DNA for the CDR3 is TGTGCCAGCAGAGCCAAAAGCGGGGGGGCTGGGGATGAGCAGTTCTTC.

The table lists this clonotype with a few counts. This sequence joins TRBV5-5 and TRBJ2-6, with TRBD2 as a possible D gene (5 bases). V lost 2 bases, J lost 0 bases, and 9 bases lay in between. Germline V gives CDR1 SGHKS, CDR2 YYEKEE (reference sequence). The CDR3 contains 16 residues. The CDR3 loop reads CASSFFGDSGANVLTF. CDR3 nucleotide sequence: TGTGCCAGCAGCTTCTTCGGGGACTCTGGGGCCAACGTCCTGACTTTC.

This clonotype was counted a few times. The CDR3 DNA is TGCAGTGCTAGAGGGGAGACAGGGAGGGGGAGCAATCAGCCCCAGCATTTT. The encoded protein is CSARGETGRGSNQPQHF. This rearrangement joins TRBV20-1 to TRBJ1-5, with 7 bases matching TRBD1. Trimming removed 1 base from V and 1 base from J; junction bases left unmatched: 10. Germline V CDR1 and CDR2: DFQATT, SNEGSKA (reference sequence). The CDR3 has 17 amino acids.

In its sample, this clonotype was seen many times. The chain recombines TRBV7-9 with TRBJ1-1; D call uncertain. The germline CDR1 and CDR2 sequences are SEHNR and FQNEAQ (reference sequence). There are 15 residues in the CDR3. V was trimmed by 2 bases and J by 2 bases, leaving 12 bases between them. Here the CDR3 reads CASSLSLWANTEAFF. The CDR3 region has the DNA TGTGCCAGCAGCTTAAGTTTGTGGGCAAACACTGAAGCTTTCTTT.

The chain is built from TRBV7-9 and TRBJ2-7; 9 bases match TRBD2. V lost 6 bases to trimming and J lost 2 bases; unmatched junction nucleotides: 5. CDR3 length: 14 amino acids. CDR1 is SEHNR, CDR2 FQNEAQ, per germline (reference sequence). The CDR3 reads CASRPSGGPYEQYF. CDR3 in DNA: TGTGCCAGCAGGCCCAGCGGGGGGCCCTACGAGCAGTACTTC.

The chain has TRBV28 and TRBJ2-5, with D unresolved. This CDR3 is 16 amino acids long. Trimming cost V 4 bases and J 7 bases, with 22 bases left between them. CDR1 and CDR2 from the germline V gene are MDHEN and SYDVKM. The CDR3 is CASSSYSVLRRSTQYF. CDR3 DNA: TGTGCCAGCAGTTCCTATTCAGTGTTAAGGCGGTCGACCCAGTACTTC.

The rearrangement uses TRBV24-1 and TRBJ2-7, with TRBD2 as a possible D gene (6 bases). V gave up 9 bases and J gave up 2 bases, with 16 bases separating them. Germline CDR1 is KGHDR and CDR2 is SFDVKD. The CDR3 has 14 amino acids. CDR3 sequence reads: CATEGRDCPYEQYF. The CDR3 nucleotides read TGTGCCACCGAGGGAAGGGACTGCCCCTACGAGCAGTACTTC.

The chain has TRBV7-8 and TRBJ1-5; unclear D gene. Per the germline V gene, CDR1 is SGHVS and CDR2 is FQNEAQ. This CDR3 spans 15 amino acids. The ends were cut back, 5 bases at V and 1 base at J, with 12 bases in the middle. CDR3 in DNA: TGTGCCAGCAGCCGTTACGTAGGCAGCAATCAGCCCCAGCATTTT. Protein product: CASSRYVGSNQPQHF.

The table lists this clonotype with many counts. The chain couples TRBV5-1 to TRBJ2-2, with D possibly matching TRBD1 (6 bases). Trimming took 4 bases from V and 6 from J, leaving 16 bases between them. CDR1 is SGHRS and CDR2 is YFSETQ in the germline V gene. CDR3 length equals 15 residues. The CDR3 sequence is CASSPSPGEAGELFF. Written as DNA, the CDR3 is TGCGCCAGCAGCCCCTCACCAGGGGAAGCCGGGGAGCTGTTTTTT.

The chain carries TRBV19 and TRBJ2-1; no clear D. Germline CDR1 and CDR2: LNHDA and SQIVND (reference sequence). Trimming pared 4 bases from V and 3 bases from J, leaving 13 bases between. This CDR3 region has 15 residues. CDR3 DNA: TGTGCCAGTAGTAAAATAGGCCAGGTCTACAATGAGCAGTTCTTC. It codes for CASSKIGQVYNEQFF.

The chain joins TRBV29-1 to TRBJ1-4; D is uncertain. There are 11 residues in the CDR3. The germline V gene has CDR1 SQVTM and CDR2 ANQGSEA. V was shortened by 6 bases and J by 5 bases, with 7 bases between the two germline ends. This CDR3 reads CSVASNEKLFF. The CDR3 DNA reads as TGCAGCGTGGCGTCCAATGAAAAACTGTTTTTT.

The sample holds many counts of this clonotype. This chain links TRBV7-9 with TRBJ2-7; 8 positions agree with TRBD1. This CDR3 has 13 amino acids. Germline lookup yields CDR1 SEHNR and CDR2 FQNEAQ (reference sequence). V trimming: 1 base; J trimming: 12 bases; junction bases outside the gene matches: 8. The CDR3 is CASSLGSDRGLYF. The DNA of the CDR3 is TGTGCCAGCAGCTTAGGATCAGACAGGGGTTTGTACTTC.

This clonotype was detected many times. The rearrangement uses TRBV20-1 and TRBJ2-5; no firm D call. The CDR3 consists of 13 residues. Germline V gene lookup returns CDR1 DFQATT and CDR2 SNEGSKA (reference sequence). The V end lost 3 bases, the J end lost 0 bases, and 8 bases lay between the germline ends. The CDR3 here is CSASDEYQETQYF. The CDR3 DNA is TGCAGTGCTAGTGATGAGTACCAAGAGACCCAGTACTTC.

A note on this clonotype: This may be a read error: a much more frequent sequence differs by one nucleotide. The rearrangement links TRBV12-3 or TRBV12-4 to TRBJ2-1, with D perhaps matching TRBD1 (6 bases). The CDR3 totals 17 residues. V dropped 3 bases and J dropped 4 bases, with 19 bases sitting between them. The chain's CDR3 is CASSFTRRTVGYNEQFF. CDR3 coding DNA: TGTGCCAGCAGTTTCACGAGGCGGACAGTTGGATACAATGAGCAGTTCTTC.

The chain links TRBV25-1 to TRBJ2-7, with D hard to call. This CDR3 has 12 amino acids. V was cut by 8 bases and J by 7 bases, with 15 bases left in between. Per germline, CDR1 MGHDK and CDR2 SYGVNS. The CDR3: CASRKALGEQYF. CDR3 sequence (DNA): TGTGCCAGCCGGAAGGCTCTGGGGGAGCAGTACTTC.

The chain joins TRBV14 to TRBJ2-1; no definite D call. V lost 5 bases and J lost 9, with 20 bases in between. Germline CDR1 reads SGHDN; CDR2 reads FVKESK. This CDR3 has 15 residues. CDR3 region: CASSIQVSEYGEQFF. CDR3 in DNA: TGTGCCAGCAGCATCCAGGTCAGCGAGTACGGTGAGCAGTTCTTC.